These 24 T cell receptor beta chains share one sample of origin, sequenced in a study of T cells in Graves' hyperthyroidism and ophthalmopathy. Amplified TCR beta CDR3 regions derived from RNA transcripts. HTBI primers were used for first-round RT-PCR of the TCR CDR3. TCRdb re-called the multiplex PCR reads through MiXCR, storing one row per CDR3 protein. Seen here are hundreds of thousands of distinct CDR3 sequences, roughly 46% observed once, and the top ten hold under 8%. Sequences were obtained from peripheral blood or thyroid tissue (not recorded which). The receptor source for this set is an adult man with Graves' disease, either hyperthyroidism or ophthalmopathy (not recorded which).

Of note for this clonotype: A much larger clone lies one base from this, so it may be a read error. J is TRBJ1-2 and V is TRBV20-1; no clear D gene. The CDR3 runs to 11 residues. CDR1 DFQATT and CDR2 SNEGSKA come from the germline V gene (reference sequence). CDR3 nucleotides: TGCAGCGCGGACGGCCCGTATGGCTACACCTTC. Translated, it gives CSADGPYGYTF.

This chain joins TRBV5-1 and TRBJ2-2; no definite D call. V lost 0 bases and J lost 8, with 11 bases in between. The V gene's germline CDR1 is SGHRS and CDR2 YFSETQ. The CDR3 extends over 14 amino acids. The CDR3, as DNA: TGCGCCAGCAGCTTGGTTAGGTGGTCGGGGGAGCTGTTTTTT. It is translated as CASSLVRWSGELFF.

The CDR3 bases are TGCAGCGGGGAGAATCAGCCCCAGCATTTT. Translated, it gives CSGENQPQHF. The chain recombines TRBV29-1 with TRBJ1-5; unclear D gene. The CDR3 totals 10 residues. CDR1 and CDR2 (germline): SQVTM, ANQGSEA. V was pared by 7 bases and J by 4 bases, with 5 bases between.

V usage is TRBV20-1 and J usage is TRBJ1-6, with 8 nucleotides matching TRBD1. J was trimmed by 8 bases and V by 6 bases; bases with no gene match: 15. CDR1 DFQATT and CDR2 SNEGSKA come from the germline V gene (reference sequence). The CDR3 length is 16 residues. The DNA of the CDR3 is TGCAGTGCCAGGGACACCTCAGGGGGCAGGGATTCACCCCTCCACTTT. Translating gives CSARDTSGGRDSPLHF.

As for this clonotype: Since no conserved phenylalanine or tryptophan closes the CDR3, a read error is the likely cause. V and J are TRBV7-9 and TRBJ1-5; D is undetermined. V lost 5 bases and J lost 1, with 3 bases in between. The CDR3 runs 12 residues. The germline gives CDR1 SEHNR, CDR2 FQNEAQ (reference sequence). The CDR3 is CASSRSNQPQHY. CDR3 sequence (DNA): TGTGCCAGCAGCCGAAGCAATCAGCCCCAGCATTAT.

This clonotype was seen many times. This CDR3 reads CSVGQGSDTGELFF. The CDR3 DNA follows: TGCAGCGTGGGACAGGGGTCTGACACCGGGGAGCTGTTTTTT. The V gene is TRBV29-1, the J gene TRBJ2-2, with 10 bases identical to TRBD1. From germline, CDR1 is SQVTM and CDR2 ANQGSEA. After removal of 6 bases from V and 3 bases from J, the junction contained 4 bases not matched to a gene. This CDR3 is built from 14 residues.

This clonotype was detected ten times or more. This chain connects TRBV2 to TRBJ1-2; D possibly corresponds to TRBD1 (6 bases). V shed 8 bases and J shed 8 bases, with 18 bases lying between them. This CDR3 is built from 13 residues. The germline gives CDR1 SNHLY, CDR2 FYNNEI. The CDR3, as DNA: TGTGCCAGCTGGGGGCGGCGGGGAGAAGGCTACACCTTC. This sequence encodes CASWGRRGEGYTF.

The chain joins TRBV25-1 to TRBJ2-5, with D possibly matching TRBD2 (7 bases). CDR1 is MGHDK, CDR2 SYGVNS, per germline. V lost 8 bases and J 1 base, leaving 26 bases between the germline ends. The CDR3 consists of 18 residues. The CDR3 coding sequence is TGTGCCAGCGTTGATGGGGGGGCAACTAGCGCAGTCCAAGAGACCCAGTACTTC. It encodes CASVDGGATSAVQETQYF.

The table lists this clonotype with many counts. V and J are TRBV29-1 and TRBJ1-5; no definite D call. This CDR3 contains 12 residues. CDR1 is SQVTM, CDR2 ANQGSEA, per germline. Trimming left V 4 bases short and J 8 bases short, with 12 bases between. The DNA of the CDR3 is TGCAGCGTTGGGTTAGTTGGCAAGCCCCAGCATTTT. This gives the protein CSVGLVGKPQHF. The full variable domain, in which reference TRBV29-1 and TRBJ1-5 provide the parts outside the CDR3, is SAVISQKPSRDICQRGTSLTIQCQVDSQVTMMFWYRQQPGQSLTLIATANQGSEATYESGFVIDKFPISRPNLTFSTLTVSNMSPEDSSIYLCSVGLVGKPQHFGDGTRLSIL.

This clonotype was seen at least ten times. The chain employs TRBV24-1 and TRBJ1-2, with 7 bases matching TRBD1. Germline CDR1 reads KGHDR; CDR2 reads SFDVKD. V was clipped by 4 bases and J by 2 bases; unmatched bases: 9. The CDR3 loop spans 16 amino acids. The CDR3 DNA reads TGTGCCACCAGTGACAACACAGGGGACATGAACTATGGCTACACCTTC. Translated: CATSDNTGDMNYGYTF.

This clonotype came up a few times. V usage is TRBV7-9 and J usage is TRBJ1-4; TRBD1 is a possible D gene (6 bases). This CDR3 spans 16 amino acids. V shed 5 bases and J shed 0 bases, with 13 bases lying between them. CDR1 and CDR2 (germline): SEHNR, FQNEAQ (reference sequence). CDR3 nucleotide sequence: TGTGCCAGCAGCCTTAGGACAGACTCAACTAATGAAAAACTGTTTTTT. Residues: CASSLRTDSTNEKLFF.

The chain carries TRBV10-2 and TRBJ1-6; 10 nucleotides line up with TRBD1. CDR1 is WSHSY, CDR2 SAAADI, per germline. The CDR3 has 15 residues. The J segment lost 14 bases and the V segment lost 2 bases, leaving 9 bases of the junction unmatched. This CDR3 is CASSERTGGTGTLHF. The DNA for the CDR3 is TGCGCCAGCAGTGAGAGGACAGGGGGAACGGGAACCCTCCACTTT.

CDR3 nucleotide sequence: TGTGCCAGCAGCTTGGACTCTAGGTGGGGGGCCAACGTCCTGACTTTC. It translates to CASSLDSRWGANVLTF. The rearrangement uses TRBV7-2 and TRBJ2-6, with D possibly TRBD2 on 5 matching bases. The CDR3 is 16 residues long. CDR1 and CDR2 from the germline V gene are SGHTA and FQGNSA. The V end lost 3 bases, the J end lost 4 bases, and 13 bases lay between the germline ends.

This clonotype occurred many times. V gene TRBV2 combines with J gene TRBJ2-5; a possible D gene is TRBD1 (6 bases). V lost 6 bases and J 2 bases, leaving 13 bases between the germline ends. The germline V gene has CDR1 SNHLY and CDR2 FYNNEI. The CDR3 contains 14 residues. CDR3 amino acids: CASSQDRTQETQYF. Here the CDR3 DNA reads TGTGCCAGCAGCCAAGACAGGACACAAGAGACCCAGTACTTC.

This clonotype was seen more than once but under ten times. The chain has TRBV7-9 and TRBJ1-5; no firm D call. The CDR3 has 13 amino acids. V was clipped by 3 bases and J by 9 bases, with 12 bases between them. CDR1 and CDR2 from the germline V gene are SEHNR and FQNEAQ (reference sequence). The CDR3: CASSFRPSGPQHF. Here the CDR3 DNA reads TGTGCCAGCAGCTTCAGGCCCTCAGGGCCCCAGCATTTT.

Ten or more counts support this clonotype. The chain employs TRBV7-9 and TRBJ1-3, with D perhaps TRBD1 (5 bases). Deletions cut 4 bases from V and 2 bases from J, with 12 bases between. The CDR3 length is 15 residues. The germline gives CDR1 SEHNR, CDR2 FQNEAQ (reference sequence). The CDR3 loop reads CASSSTGTAGNTIYF. The CDR3 DNA is TGTGCCAGCAGCTCAACCGGGACGGCTGGAAACACCATATATTTT.

V is TRBV6-4 and J is TRBJ1-5, with D perhaps TRBD1 (6 bases). The CDR3 is made up of 15 amino acids. From germline, CDR1 is MRHNA and CDR2 SNTAGT. Trimming left V 8 bases short and J 0 bases short, with 14 bases between. CDR3 nucleotides: TGTGCCAGCGCTGAGACAGGTACTAGCAATCAGCCCCAGCATTTT. It translates to CASAETGTSNQPQHF.

The chain is built from TRBV20-1 and TRBJ1-5; possible D gene TRBD1, 6 bases. This CDR3 is 15 amino acids long. Germline V gene lookup returns CDR1 DFQATT and CDR2 SNEGSKA (reference sequence). V dropped 6 bases and J dropped 11 bases, with 26 bases sitting between them. For the CDR3, the DNA is TGCAGTGCGGACAGACGACTAGCCGATCAAGAGACCCAGCATTTT. This encodes CSADRRLADQETQHF.

This clonotype was seen ten or more times. The CDR3 region has the DNA TGTGCCAGCAGCTCGGTCAGGACCTACGAGCAGTACTTC. Amino acid sequence: CASSSVRTYEQYF. The chain recombines TRBV7-9 with TRBJ2-7; no clear D gene. Germline CDR1 and CDR2: SEHNR and FQNEAQ (reference sequence). There are 13 residues in the CDR3. The V end was cut by 4 bases, the J end by 2 bases, with 9 bases between.

This clonotype was observed many times. This chain joins TRBV5-1 and TRBJ1-2, with no clear D. Germline CDR1 SGHRS, CDR2 YFSETQ. Trimming removed 4 bases at V and 6 bases at J, with 13 bases between. This CDR3 region has 13 residues. The CDR3 nucleotides are TGCGCCAGCAGCCCCAGCGTGGTGGATGGCTACACCTTC. It yields the protein CASSPSVVDGYTF.

There are a few counts of this clonotype. CDR3: CSARESGRVTGELFF. CDR3 bases: TGCAGTGCTAGAGAAAGCGGGAGGGTCACCGGGGAGCTGTTTTTT. V and J are TRBV20-1 and TRBJ2-2, with 10 positions matching TRBD2. Germline V gene data show CDR1 as DFQATT and CDR2 as SNEGSKA (reference sequence). The CDR3 sequence is 15 residues long. Losses at the gene ends were 0 bases for V and 4 bases for J; bases not matched to a gene: 2.

The sample holds one count of this clonotype. At one end the junction does not follow the germline gene, possibly because of a read error. The V gene is TRBV25-1, the J gene TRBJ2-5; 9 nucleotides agree with TRBD1. This CDR3 contains 17 residues. Germline CDR1 is MGHDK and CDR2 is SYGVNS. CDR3 amino acids: CASSLWDRVGAQETQYF. DNA for the CDR3: TGCGCCAGCAGCCTTTGGGACAGGGTCGGAGCTCAAGAGACCCAGTACTTC.

This chain uses TRBV15 with TRBJ1-5; 8 nucleotides agree with TRBD1. This CDR3 is 14 amino acids long. V was clipped by 2 bases and J by 8 bases; unmatched bases: 5. Per the germline V gene, CDR1 is LNHNV and CDR2 is YYDKDF (reference sequence). The CDR3 loop is CATSRSTGVEPQHF. In nucleotides, the CDR3 is TGTGCCACCAGCAGATCGACAGGGGTGGAGCCCCAGCATTTT.

This chain uses TRBV6-6 with TRBJ1-2; D is ambiguous. Germline values: CDR1 MNHNY, CDR2 SVGAGI (reference sequence). The CDR3 is made up of 13 amino acids. Trimming removed 6 bases from V and 7 bases from J, with 15 bases in between. The CDR3 spells CASRAPGKGGYTF. The CDR3 nucleotides are TGTGCCAGCAGGGCCCCGGGGAAGGGTGGCTACACCTTC.